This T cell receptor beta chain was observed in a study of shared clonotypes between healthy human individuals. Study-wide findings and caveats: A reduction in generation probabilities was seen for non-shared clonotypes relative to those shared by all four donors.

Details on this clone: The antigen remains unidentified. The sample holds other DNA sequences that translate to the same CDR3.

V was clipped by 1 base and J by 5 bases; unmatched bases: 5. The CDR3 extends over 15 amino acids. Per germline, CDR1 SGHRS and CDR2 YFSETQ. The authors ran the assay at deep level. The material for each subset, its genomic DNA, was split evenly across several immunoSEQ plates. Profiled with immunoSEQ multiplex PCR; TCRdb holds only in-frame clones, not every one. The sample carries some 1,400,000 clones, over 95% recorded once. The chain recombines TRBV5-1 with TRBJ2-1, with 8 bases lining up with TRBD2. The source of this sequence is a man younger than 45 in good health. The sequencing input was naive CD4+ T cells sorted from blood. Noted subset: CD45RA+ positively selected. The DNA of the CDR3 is TGCGCCAGCAGCTTGTCAACTAGCGGAAACAATGAGCAGTTCTTC. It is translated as CASSLSTSGNNEQFF.